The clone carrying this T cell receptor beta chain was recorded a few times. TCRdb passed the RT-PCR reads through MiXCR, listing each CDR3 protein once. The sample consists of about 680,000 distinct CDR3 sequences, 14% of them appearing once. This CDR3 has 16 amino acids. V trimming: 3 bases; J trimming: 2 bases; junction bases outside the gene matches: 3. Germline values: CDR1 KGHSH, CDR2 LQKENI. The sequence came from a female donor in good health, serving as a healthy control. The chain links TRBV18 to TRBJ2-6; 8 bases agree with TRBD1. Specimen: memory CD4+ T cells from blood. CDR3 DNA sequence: TGTGCCAGCTCACCCATACAGGGGGCTGGGGCCAACGTCCTGACTTTC. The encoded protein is CASSPIQGAGANVLTF. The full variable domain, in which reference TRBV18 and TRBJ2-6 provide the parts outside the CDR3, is NAGVMQNPRHLVRRRGQEARLRCSPMKGHSHVYWYRQLPEEGLKFMVYLQKENIIDESGMPKERFSAEFPKEGPSILRIQQVVRGDSAAYFCASSPIQGAGANVLTFGAGSRLTVL.